This T cell receptor (beta chain) comes out of a study of shared clonotypes between healthy human individuals. Background on the study: A couple of female and a few male donors aged 18 to 49 were enrolled.

The test was conducted at deep level. Repertoires were generated with immunoSEQ multiplex PCR, while TCRdb's copy carries only in-frame clones and drops some. The table shows about 2 million clones, with approximately 94% occurring only once. Concerning this clone: The sample holds other DNA sequences that translate to the same CDR3.

Naive CD8 cells lacked CD45RO and underwent positive selection for CCR7, leaving out terminally differentiated effector memory CD45RA+ cells. This CDR3 spans 12 amino acids. The germline gives CDR1 SEHNR, CDR2 FQNEAQ (reference sequence). V was pared by 5 bases and J by 10 bases, with 12 bases between. This chain links TRBV7-9 with TRBJ2-1; the D gene is possibly TRBD1 (6 bases). This receptor was taken from a man aged 18-30 years in good health. The sample comprised naive CD8+ T cells sorted from blood. Written as DNA, the CDR3 is TGTGCCAGCAGCCTACAGGGCCACGAGCAGTTCTTC. Translation: CASSLQGHEQFF.